This T cell receptor (beta chain) was sequenced in a study of tumor-infiltrating lymphocytes in localized non-small cell lung cancer. Overall study: Tumor tissue and non-adjacent uninvolved lung came from each patient. Study-level points and caveats: Different pieces of the same tissue went to different assays, confounding technical variation with intratumor heterogeneity.

As regards this clone: Its target is not known.

Some clones are missing from TCRdb's copy, which holds only in-frame ones; the method was immunoSEQ multiplex PCR. The sample carries around 7,000 clones, about 79% recorded once. Germline values: CDR1 MNHEY, CDR2 SVGAGI. This CDR3 region has 11 residues. Trimming left V 6 bases short and J 8 bases short, with 11 bases between. Source material: uninvolved lung tissue not adjacent to the tumor. The sequence came from a human donor with non-small cell lung cancer. The chain uses TRBV6-5 and TRBJ2-7; D not certain. CDR3: CASRASLQQYF. CDR3 nucleotide sequence: TGTGCCAGCAGGGCTAGTCTCCAGCAGTACTTC.